The 3 T cell receptor beta chains below were found in one sample sequenced in a study of T-cell memory formation after mild COVID-19. TCRdb re-derived calls from the 5' RACE reads in MiXCR, one entry per CDR3 protein. The repertoire includes around 130,000 distinct CDR3 sequences, approximately 5.9% of them detected once, and roughly 2.2% sits in the top ten. The sample was PBMCs or a T cell subset sorted from them (not recorded which). These receptors all stem from an adult woman who had mild COVID-19 (a few samples of this study predate the infection). Cell type and time point are not known.

This clonotype was counted many times. The chain combines TRBV29-1 with TRBJ2-5; 7 nucleotides align to TRBD2. The CDR3 totals 13 residues. The germline gives CDR1 SQVTM, CDR2 ANQGSEA. The V segment lost 7 bases and the J segment 1 base; nucleotides outside the gene matches: 6. The CDR3 spells CSAVRGTQETQYF. The DNA of the CDR3 is TGCAGCGCGGTGCGGGGGACCCAAGAGACCCAGTACTTC. Full variable domain (remainder filled in from reference TRBV29-1 and TRBJ2-5): SAVISQKPSRDICQRGTSLTIQCQVDSQVTMMFWYRQQPGQSLTLIATANQGSEATYESGFVIDKFPISRPNLTFSTLTVSNMSPEDSSIYLCSAVRGTQETQYFGPGTRLLVL.

This clonotype appeared many times. The chain couples TRBV5-1 to TRBJ2-3; 12 bases match TRBD2. This CDR3 is built from 16 residues. Germline lookup yields CDR1 SGHRS and CDR2 YFSETQ. V shed 3 bases, J shed 3 bases, and the junction held 5 bases outside the gene matches. The CDR3 DNA follows: TGCGCCAGCAGCTCGACTAGCGGGAGTAGGACAGATACGCAGTATTTT. This translates into CASSSTSGSRTDTQYF.

V is TRBV24-1 and J is TRBJ2-7; 9 bases match TRBD1. CDR1 and CDR2 (germline): KGHDR, SFDVKD. The J segment lost 4 bases and the V segment lost 1 base, leaving 13 bases of the junction unmatched. The CDR3 length is 18 residues. The CDR3 region has the DNA TGTGCCACCAGTGATTTCGGAGGGACAGGGTTATCCATGTACGAGCAGTACTTC. Translation gives CATSDFGGTGLSMYEQYF.